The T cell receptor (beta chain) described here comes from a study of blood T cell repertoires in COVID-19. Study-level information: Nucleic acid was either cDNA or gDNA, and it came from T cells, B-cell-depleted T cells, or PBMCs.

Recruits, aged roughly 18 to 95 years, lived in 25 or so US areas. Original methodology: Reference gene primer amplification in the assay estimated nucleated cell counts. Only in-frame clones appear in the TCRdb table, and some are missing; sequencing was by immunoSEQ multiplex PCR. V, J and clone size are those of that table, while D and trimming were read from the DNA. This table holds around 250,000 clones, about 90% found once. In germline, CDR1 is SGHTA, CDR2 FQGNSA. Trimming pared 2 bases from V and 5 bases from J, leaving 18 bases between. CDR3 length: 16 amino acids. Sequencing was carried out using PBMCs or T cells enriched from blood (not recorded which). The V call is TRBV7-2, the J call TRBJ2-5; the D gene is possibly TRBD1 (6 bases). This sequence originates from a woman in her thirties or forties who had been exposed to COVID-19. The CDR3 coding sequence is TGTGCCAGCAGCTTAAGGGGGATCCATGGGTCGGAGACCCAGTACTTC. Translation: CASSLRGIHGSETQYF.